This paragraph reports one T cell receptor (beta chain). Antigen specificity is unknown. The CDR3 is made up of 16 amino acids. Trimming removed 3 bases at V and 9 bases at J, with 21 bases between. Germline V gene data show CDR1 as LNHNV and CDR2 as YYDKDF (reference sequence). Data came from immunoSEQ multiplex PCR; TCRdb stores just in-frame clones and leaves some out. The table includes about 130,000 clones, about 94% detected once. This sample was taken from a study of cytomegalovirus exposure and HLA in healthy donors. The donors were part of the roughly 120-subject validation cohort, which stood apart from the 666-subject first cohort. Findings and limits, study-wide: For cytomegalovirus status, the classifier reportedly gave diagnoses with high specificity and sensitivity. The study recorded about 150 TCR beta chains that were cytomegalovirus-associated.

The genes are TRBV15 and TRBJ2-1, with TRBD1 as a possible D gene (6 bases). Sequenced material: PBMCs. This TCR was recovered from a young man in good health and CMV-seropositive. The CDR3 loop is CATSSGRTSGAIEQFF. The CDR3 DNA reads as TGTGCCACCAGCAGTGGGCGAACTTCAGGGGCTATTGAGCAGTTCTTC.